The TCR beta chain described here comes from a study of CD8 T cells in ankylosing spondylitis. Overall study results and limits: What seemed typical of ankylosing spondylitis blood was a TCR beta motif built from about 8 highly homologous variants.

Via MiXCR, TCRdb re-called the 5' RACE reads, giving one row per CDR3 protein. The sample lists 750,000 to 850,000 distinct CDR3 sequences, approximately 12% occurring once. Concerning this clonotype itself: No antigen is known for it.

Sequencing was carried out using blood, either unsorted or a sorted T cell fraction (not recorded which). The source of this sequence is a male donor with ankylosing spondylitis.

The CDR3 bases are TGTGCCAGTATGGACAGGAGCACCTACGAGCAGTACTTC. Amino acid sequence: CASMDRSTYEQYF. The V call is TRBV19, the J call TRBJ2-7, with TRBD1 matching 7 bases. Trimming at V came to 7 bases and at J to 2 bases, leaving 5 bases not matched to a gene. Germline V gene lookup returns CDR1 LNHDA and CDR2 SQIVND (reference sequence). This CDR3 spans 13 amino acids.